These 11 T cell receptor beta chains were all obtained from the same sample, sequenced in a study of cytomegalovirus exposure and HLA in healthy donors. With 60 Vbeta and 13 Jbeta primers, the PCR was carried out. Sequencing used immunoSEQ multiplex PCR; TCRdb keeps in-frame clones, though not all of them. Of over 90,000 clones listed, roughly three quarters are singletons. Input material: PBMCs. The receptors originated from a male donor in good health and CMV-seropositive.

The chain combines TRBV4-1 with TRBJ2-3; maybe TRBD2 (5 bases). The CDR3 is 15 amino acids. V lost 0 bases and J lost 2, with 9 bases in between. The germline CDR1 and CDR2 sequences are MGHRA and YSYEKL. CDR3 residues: CASSQDQRITDTQYF. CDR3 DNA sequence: TGCGCCAGCAGCCAAGATCAGCGGATCACAGATACGCAGTATTTT.

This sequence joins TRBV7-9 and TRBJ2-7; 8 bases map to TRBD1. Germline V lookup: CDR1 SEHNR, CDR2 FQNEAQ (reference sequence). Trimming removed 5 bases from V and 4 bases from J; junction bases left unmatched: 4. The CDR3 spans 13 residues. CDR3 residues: CASSHDRGYEQYF. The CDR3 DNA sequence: TGTGCCAGCAGCCACGACAGGGGATACGAGCAGTACTTC.

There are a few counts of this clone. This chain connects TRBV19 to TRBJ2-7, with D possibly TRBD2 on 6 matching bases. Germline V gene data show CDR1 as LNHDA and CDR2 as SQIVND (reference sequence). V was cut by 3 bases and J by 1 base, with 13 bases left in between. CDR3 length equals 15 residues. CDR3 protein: CASSMTGVGSYEQYF. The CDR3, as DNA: TGTGCCAGTAGTATGACGGGAGTGGGATCCTACGAGCAGTACTTC.

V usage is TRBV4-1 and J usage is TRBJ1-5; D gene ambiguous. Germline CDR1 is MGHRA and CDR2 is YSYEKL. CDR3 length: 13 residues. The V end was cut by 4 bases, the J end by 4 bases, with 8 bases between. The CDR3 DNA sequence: TGCGCCAGCAGCCTTACTCAAAATCAGCCCCAGCATTTT. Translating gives CASSLTQNQPQHF.

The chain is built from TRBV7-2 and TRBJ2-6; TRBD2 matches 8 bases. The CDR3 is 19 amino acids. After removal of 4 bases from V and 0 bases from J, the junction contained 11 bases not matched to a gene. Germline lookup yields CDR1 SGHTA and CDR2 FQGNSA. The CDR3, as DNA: TGTGCCAGCAGCTCCCGGGGGCCGGGAGGGACCTCTGGGGCCAACGTCCTGACTTTC. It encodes CASSSRGPGGTSGANVLTF.

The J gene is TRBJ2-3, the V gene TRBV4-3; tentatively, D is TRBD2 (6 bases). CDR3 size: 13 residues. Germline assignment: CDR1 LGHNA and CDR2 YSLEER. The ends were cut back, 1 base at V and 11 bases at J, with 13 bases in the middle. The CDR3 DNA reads TGCGCCAGCAGCCAAGGCCGGGGGAACCTGCAGTATTTT. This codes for CASSQGRGNLQYF.

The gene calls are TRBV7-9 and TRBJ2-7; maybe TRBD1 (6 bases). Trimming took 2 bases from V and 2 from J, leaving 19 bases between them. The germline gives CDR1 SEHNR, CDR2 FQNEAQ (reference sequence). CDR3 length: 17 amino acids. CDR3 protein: CASSLSYASGDAYEQYF. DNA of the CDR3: TGTGCCAGCAGCTTATCTTACGCATCAGGGGATGCCTACGAGCAGTACTTC.

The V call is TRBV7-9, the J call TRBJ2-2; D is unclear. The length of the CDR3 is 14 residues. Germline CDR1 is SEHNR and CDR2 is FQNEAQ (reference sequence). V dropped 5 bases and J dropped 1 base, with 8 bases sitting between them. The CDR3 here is CASSENRNTGELFF. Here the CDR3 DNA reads TGTGCCAGCAGCGAAAACAGGAACACCGGGGAGCTGTTTTTT.

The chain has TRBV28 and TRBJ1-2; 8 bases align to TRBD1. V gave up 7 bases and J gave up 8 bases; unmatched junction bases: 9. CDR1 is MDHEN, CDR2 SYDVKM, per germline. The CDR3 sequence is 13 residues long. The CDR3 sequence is CASNIQGGLGYTF. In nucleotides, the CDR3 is TGTGCCAGCAATATACAGGGGGGACTGGGCTACACCTTC.

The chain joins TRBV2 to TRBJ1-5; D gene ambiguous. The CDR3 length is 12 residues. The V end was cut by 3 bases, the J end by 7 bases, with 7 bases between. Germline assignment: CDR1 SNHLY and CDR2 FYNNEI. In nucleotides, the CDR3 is TGTGCCAGCAGTGAGAGACACCAGCCCCAGCATTTT. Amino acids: CASSERHQPQHF.

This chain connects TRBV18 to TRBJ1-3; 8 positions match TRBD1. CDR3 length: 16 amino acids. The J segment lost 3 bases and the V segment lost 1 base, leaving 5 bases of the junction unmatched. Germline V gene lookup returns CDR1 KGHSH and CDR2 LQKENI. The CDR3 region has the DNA TGTGCCAGCTCACCACTCAGGGGGCTTATTGGAAACACCATATATTTT. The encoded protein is CASSPLRGLIGNTIYF.